A selection of T cell receptor beta chains follows, all from one sample in a study of CD8+CD57+ T cells in acquired aplastic anemia. TCRdb re-called the reads with MiXCR, one entry per CDR3 protein. This table holds around 130,000 distinct CDR3 sequences, approximately 50% found once. Sequences were obtained from sorted CD4+, CD8+, or CD8+CD57+ T cells (not recorded which) from PBMCs. These receptors all stem from a human donor with aplastic anemia. The CDR3 runs from the conserved cysteine through the conserved F or W. D genes are given only for firm matches. Where a row states a size, it is once, few, many or the class of an expanded clone; other rows omit it.

V gene	J gene	clone size	D gene	CDR3 DNA	CDR3 protein
TRBV20-1	TRBJ2-3	few	-	TGCAGTGCTAGAGCCCCTAGCACAGATACGCAGTATTTT	CSARAPSTDTQYF
TRBV19	TRBJ1-2	-	-	TGTGCCAGTAGACAAGATGTACAAGGTATCGATGGCTACACCTTC	CASRQDVQGIDGYTF
TRBV24-1	TRBJ2-5	-	-	TGTGCCACCAGTGACCCGGGACTTGAAGAGACCCAGTACTTC	CATSDPGLEETQYF
TRBV7-8	TRBJ2-7	-	-	TGTGCCAGCAGCTTAGCAGGGAGCTCCTACGAGCAGTACTTC	CASSLAGSSYEQYF
TRBV4-3	TRBJ1-1	-	TRBD1	TGCGCCAGCAGCCACCTACAGGGGGCTAGAACTGAAGCTTTCTTT	CASSHLQGARTEAFF
TRBV7-2	TRBJ2-3	many	TRBD1	TGTGCCAGCAGCTTAAGGGACAGGGGGTTAATAGATACGCAGTATTTT	CASSLRDRGLIDTQYF
TRBV14	TRBJ2-1	-	-	TGTGCCAGCAGCCCCGTGGGAGCGAGCTCCTACAATGAGCAGTTCTTC	CASSPVGASSYNEQFF
TRBV7-9	TRBJ2-7	many	-	TGTGCCAGCAGCTTAGAACGGTCCTACGAGCAGTACTTC	CASSLERSYEQYF
TRBV18	TRBJ2-1	-	-	TGTGCCAGCTCACCATACGTTAGCTCCTACAGTGAGCAGTTCTTC	CASSPYVSSYSEQFF
TRBV24-1	TRBJ1-2	once	TRBD1	TGTGCCACCAGTGATTCCGGACAGGAGCTGTCTAACTATGGCTACACCTTC	CATSDSGQELSNYGYTF
TRBV13	TRBJ2-3	-	TRBD2	TGTGCCAGCAGCTCCAGGGGCCTAGCGGGTTTGTATTTT	CASSSRGLAGLYF
TRBV6-5	TRBJ1-2	-	TRBD1	TGTGCCAGCAGTTTGCAAAGGACAGGGGGAGGCTACACCTTC	CASSLQRTGGGYTF
TRBV11-3	TRBJ2-7	-	TRBD2	TGTGCCAGCAGTCCCAGCGGGAGGGCCGGCGAGCAGTACTTC	CASSPSGRAGEQYF
TRBV14	TRBJ2-3	-	-	TGTGCCAGCAGCCAAACGGTGGGGACGCAGTATTTT	CASSQTVGTQYF
TRBV11-1	TRBJ2-3	-	TRBD1	TGTGCCAGCAGCCTAAGACAGGGGAGCACAGATACGCAGTATTTT	CASSLRQGSTDTQYF
TRBV11-2	TRBJ2-7	-	TRBD1	TGTGCCAGCAGCTTAGATCGCGGACAGGGAGCCCCCGGATTGCGCGGGCAGTACTTC	CASSLDRGQGAPGLRGQYF
TRBV10-3	TRBJ1-5	few	-	TGTGCCATCAGTGACTACGACAGGCTCGGTCTTCTGGCACAGCATTTT	CAISDYDRLGLLAQHF
TRBV27	TRBJ2-7	-	-	TGTGCCAGCAGTTCCTTAGCGGCTGTTACCGAGCAGTACTTC	CASSSLAAVTEQYF
TRBV2	TRBJ2-5	-	-	TGTGCCAGCAGTGAAGGGGCGGTCCAGACCCAGTACTTC	CASSEGAVQTQYF
TRBV14	TRBJ2-7	-	TRBD1	TGTGCCAGCAGCCAAGATAGGACAGGGGGCTACGAGCAGTACTTC	CASSQDRTGGYEQYF
TRBV7-9	TRBJ2-5	once	TRBD2	TGTGCCAGCAGCTTAAGCGGGGGGCATCAAGAGACCCAGTACTTC	CASSLSGGHQETQYF
TRBV9	TRBJ2-3	few	TRBD2	TGTGCCAGCAGCGTAGGGGCTAGCGGGGGGACCAGCACAGATACGCAGTATTTT	CASSVGASGGTSTDTQYF
TRBV10-3	TRBJ2-7	-	-	TGTGCCATCAGTGAGTCGGGAAAATACGAGCAGTACTTC	CAISESGKYEQYF
TRBV7-8	TRBJ2-5	-	TRBD1	TGTGCCAGCAGTCGAAAGCGGACAGGTCATATGGCAGAGACCCAGTACTTC	CASSRKRTGHMAETQYF
TRBV7-9	TRBJ2-7	many	TRBD1	TGTGCCAGCAGCCCCCCGGGACAGGGCTACGAGCAGTACTTC	CASSPPGQGYEQYF
TRBV19	TRBJ2-7	-	TRBD1	TGTGCCAGTAGTCTACGTCCCGGGACAGGGGGGAAGCACTACGAGCAGTACTTC	CASSLRPGTGGKHYEQYF
TRBV19	TRBJ1-2	-	TRBD1	TGTGCCAGTATGGGACAGGGGGCTGTCTATGGCTACACCTTC	CASMGQGAVYGYTF
TRBV29-1	TRBJ2-7	-	-	TGCAGCGTTGTGTCCCCTCAGGTGTGGGGGGACGAGCAGTACTTC	CSVVSPQVWGDEQYF
TRBV19	TRBJ2-1	-	TRBD1	TGTGCCAGTAGAGAGGGACAGGGTTGGTATGAGCAGTTCTTC	CASREGQGWYEQFF
TRBV29-1	TRBJ1-4	-	TRBD1	TGCAGCGTTAAGGGGACAGGGCGACGCGCAAAACTGTTTTTT	CSVKGTGRRAKLFF
TRBV12-3/TRBV12-4	TRBJ1-4	-	-	TGTGCCAGCAGTTTGCAGGCAACTAATGAAAAACTGTTTTTT	CASSLQATNEKLFF
TRBV6-1	TRBJ2-7	-	-	TGTGCCAGCAGTGAAGCCGGGGGACAGCCCTACGAGCAGTACTTC	CASSEAGGQPYEQYF
TRBV7-9	TRBJ1-6	-	-	TGTGCCAGCAGCCCGGGAGGGAATTCACCCCTCCACTTT	CASSPGGNSPLHF
TRBV20-1	TRBJ1-6	-	-	TGCAGTGCTAGAAGAGCTGGGAGTTCACCCCTCCACTTT	CSARRAGSSPLHF
TRBV24-1	TRBJ2-1	-	-	TGTGCCACCAGTGACCCCTCGGACAGTAGCTCCTACAATGAGCAGTTCTTC	CATSDPSDSSSYNEQFF
TRBV20-1	TRBJ2-7	once	TRBD1	TGCAGTGCTGGGGGGGACAGGGGGCTGTACGAGCAGTACTTC	CSAGGDRGLYEQYF
TRBV2	TRBJ2-1	-	-	TGTGCCAGCAGCGTAGGTACCGAGCCCTACAATGAGCAGTTCTTC	CASSVGTEPYNEQFF
TRBV24-1	TRBJ1-2	few	-	TGTGCCACCAGGGACAGTGACTTAGGCTATGGCTACACCTTC	CATRDSDLGYGYTF
TRBV15	TRBJ2-7	-	-	TGTGCCACCAGCTTAGTTGGTTCCTACGAGCAGTACTTC	CATSLVGSYEQYF
TRBV25-1	TRBJ2-3	-	-	TGTGCCAGCAGTGAATCGGGATTGTGGGGGAGTGAGGATACGCAGTATTTT	CASSESGLWGSEDTQYF
TRBV10-2	TRBJ2-3	-	TRBD2	TGCGCCACCTCTCAGTGTCCTAGCGGGGCGAGCACAGATACGCAGTATTTT	CATSQCPSGASTDTQYF
TRBV20-1	TRBJ1-5	once	TRBD1	TGCAGTGCTAAGGGGGCAGGAGTGGATCAGCCCCAGCATTTT	CSAKGAGVDQPQHF